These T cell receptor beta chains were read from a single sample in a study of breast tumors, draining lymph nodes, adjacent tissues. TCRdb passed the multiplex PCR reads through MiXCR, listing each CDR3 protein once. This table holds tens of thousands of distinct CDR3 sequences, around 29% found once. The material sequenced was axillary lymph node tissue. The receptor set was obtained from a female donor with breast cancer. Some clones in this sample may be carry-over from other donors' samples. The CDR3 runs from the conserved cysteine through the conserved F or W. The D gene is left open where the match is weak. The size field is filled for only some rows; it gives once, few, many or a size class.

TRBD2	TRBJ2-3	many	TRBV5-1	TGCGCCAGCAGCCCATCCCCTAGCGGGAGGACTAAAAGCACAGATACGCAGTATTTT	CASSPSPSGRTKSTDTQYF
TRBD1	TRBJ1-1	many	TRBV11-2	TGTGCCAGCAGCCCACAGACAGGGTTGGACACTGAAGCTTTCTTT	CASSPQTGLDTEAFF
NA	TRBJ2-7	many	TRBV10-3	TGTGCCATCAGCTCCCGGGACATCGGATCACCCGAGCAGTACTTC	CAISSRDIGSPEQYF
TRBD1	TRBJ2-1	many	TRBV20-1	TGCAGTGCTTATGGACAGGGGGCGATCAATGAGCAGTTCTTC	CSAYGQGAINEQFF
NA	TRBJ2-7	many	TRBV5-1	TGCGCCAGCAGCCTGGTCCTCGCCAGTCACGAGCAGTACTTC	CASSLVLASHEQYF
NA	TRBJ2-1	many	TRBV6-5	TGTGCCAGCCCTACCGGGCGGCGGGACAATTTAAGCTCCTACAATGAGCAGTTCTTC	CASPTGRRDNLSSYNEQFF
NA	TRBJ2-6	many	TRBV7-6	TGTGCCAGCAGCCCCCTTCGGGGCTCTGGGGCCAACGTCCTGACTTTC	CASSPLRGSGANVLTF
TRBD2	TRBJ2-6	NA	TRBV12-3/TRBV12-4	TGTGCCACCTTAGTAGCGGGAGTTAACACCGGGGAGCTGACGAAGTCTGGGGCCAACGTCCTGACTTTC	CATLVAGVNTGELTKSGANVLTF
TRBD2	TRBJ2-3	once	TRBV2	TGTGCCAGCAGTGCTAGCGGGAGGTCGTATTTT	CASSASGRSYF
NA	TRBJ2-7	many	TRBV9	TGTGCCAGCAGCTCTGCATTGGGGGGTTGGCAGTACTTC	CASSSALGGWQYF
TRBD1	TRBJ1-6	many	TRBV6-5	TGTGCCAGCAGTTCCCGGGACAGAAATTCACCCCTCCACTTT	CASSSRDRNSPLHF
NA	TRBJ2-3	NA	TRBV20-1	TGCAGTGGAGACTCTGGCACAGATACGCAGTATTTT	CSGDSGTDTQYF
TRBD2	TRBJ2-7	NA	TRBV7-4	TGTGCCAGCAAAAAAGGTGGTAGCGGGATCCCTAGCTCCTACGAGCAGTACTTC	CASKKGGSGIPSSYEQYF
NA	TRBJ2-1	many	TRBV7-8	TGTGCCAGCACTTCCGGGACCTCGTTTTTTGAGCAGTTCTTC	CASTSGTSFFEQFF
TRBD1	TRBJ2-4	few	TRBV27	TGTGCCTCCCGGGACAGGGTGCAAAACATTCAGTACTTC	CASRDRVQNIQYF
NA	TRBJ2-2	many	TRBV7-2	TGTGCCAGCAGCGCCCGGGACTCCGTCTTTGTGTTTTTT	CASSARDSVFVFF
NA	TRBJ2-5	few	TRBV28	TGTGCCAGCAGATCAGTTGAGACCCAGTACTTC	CASRSVETQYF
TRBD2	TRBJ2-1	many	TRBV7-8	TGTGCCAGCAGCTTAGGCCCCAGCGGGAGGCTATCCTACAATGAGCAGTTCTTC	CASSLGPSGRLSYNEQFF
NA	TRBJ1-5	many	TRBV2	TGTGCCAGCAGTGAGAATAGGGATGGTCAGCCCCAGCATTTT	CASSENRDGQPQHF
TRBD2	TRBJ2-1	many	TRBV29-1	TGCAGCGGACTAGCGGTCAATGAGCAGTTCTTC	CSGLAVNEQFF
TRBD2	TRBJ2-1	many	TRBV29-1	TGCAGCGTTGAAGACCCATGGGGGGGCTACAATGAGCAGTTCTTC	CSVEDPWGGYNEQFF
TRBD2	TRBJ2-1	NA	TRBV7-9	TGCGCCAGCAACCAAGATGGGTCGGGGACTAGCCGGTCCTTC	CASNQDGSGTSRSF
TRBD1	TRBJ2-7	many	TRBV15	TGTGCCACCAGCAGAGGTGGGACAGGGGGCGCGGGGGAGCAGTACTTC	CATSRGGTGGAGEQYF
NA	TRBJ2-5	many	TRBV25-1	TGTGCCAGCAGTAGTAACAGGGACCGGGAGACCCAGTACTTC	CASSSNRDRETQYF
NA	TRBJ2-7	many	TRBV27	TGTGCCAGCAGCTCCCGTGGGGCTTCCTACGAGCAGTACTTC	CASSSRGASYEQYF
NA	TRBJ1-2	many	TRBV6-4	TGTGCCAGCAGTGTGGGGGGGGAGTCATATGGCTACACCTTC	CASSVGGESYGYTF
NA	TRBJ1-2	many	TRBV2	TGTGCCAGCAAGTACGTCCCGGGGAACCTCTATGGCTACACCTTC	CASKYVPGNLYGYTF
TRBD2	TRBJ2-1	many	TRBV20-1	TGCAGTGCTGATTACGGGACTACTACCTACAATGAGCAGTTCTTC	CSADYGTTTYNEQFF
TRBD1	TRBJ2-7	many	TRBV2	TGTGCCAGCAGACCGGACAGGGGAAGCTCCTACGAGCAGTACTTC	CASRPDRGSSYEQYF
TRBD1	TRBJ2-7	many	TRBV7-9	TGTGCCAGCAGTCTAGACAGGGACTCCTACGAGCAGTACTTC	CASSLDRDSYEQYF
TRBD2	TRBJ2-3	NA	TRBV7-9	TGTGCCAGCAGCCCAAGAAGCGGGAGGGCCGATACGCAGTATTTT	CASSPRSGRADTQYF
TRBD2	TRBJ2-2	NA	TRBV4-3	TGCGCCAGCAGCCAAGGTCTAGCGGGCTACACCGGGGAGCTGTTTTTT	CASSQGLAGYTGELFF
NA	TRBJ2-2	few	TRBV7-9	TGTGCCAGCGGAAGGGGTACCGGGGAGCTGTTTTTT	CASGRGTGELFF
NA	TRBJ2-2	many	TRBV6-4	TGTGCCAGCAAAGACAGGTTAACCGGGGAGCTGTTTTTT	CASKDRLTGELFF
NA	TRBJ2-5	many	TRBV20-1	TGCAGTGCTAGACGGCAGGGGGAGACCCAGTACTTC	CSARRQGETQYF
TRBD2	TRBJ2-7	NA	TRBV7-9	TGTGCCAGCAGCCTTAACCCCGGGGGGAACTACGAGCAGCACTTC	CASSLNPGGNYEQHF
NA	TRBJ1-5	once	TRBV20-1	TGCAGTGCTACCGGACTAGCGGGAGGGCCGTCGCCCCAGCATTTT	CSATGLAGGPSPQHF
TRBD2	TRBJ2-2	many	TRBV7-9	TGTGCCAGCAGCTCCAGCGGGGTGGCCGGGGAGCTGTTTTTT	CASSSSGVAGELFF
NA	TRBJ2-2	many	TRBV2	TGTGCCAGCAATGAGGTGGGGGCCAATGTAGCCGGGGAGCTGTTTTTT	CASNEVGANVAGELFF
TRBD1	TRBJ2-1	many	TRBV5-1	TGCGCCAGCAGCGTGCTGGGAAGGACAGGGGGCGTCAATAATGAGCAGTTCTTC	CASSVLGRTGGVNNEQFF
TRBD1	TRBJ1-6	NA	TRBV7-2	TGTGCCAGCAGCTCAGCCTGGGGACAGGGGGTTTCACCCCTCCACTTT	CASSSAWGQGVSPLHF
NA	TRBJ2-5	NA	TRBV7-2	TGTGCCAGCAGCTTAGCGGGAGGACTAAATCAGCCCCAGTACTTC	CASSLAGGLNQPQYF
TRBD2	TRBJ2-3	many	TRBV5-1	TGCGCCAGCAGCCCAATTCTAGCGGGAGGGCCGGCAGATACGCAGTATTTT	CASSPILAGGPADTQYF
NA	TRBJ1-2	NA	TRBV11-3	TGCGCCAGCTCCGGAGTCTATGGCTCCACCTTC	CASSGVYGSTF